The text below deals with one TCR beta chain. Sequenced by immunoSEQ multiplex PCR; TCRdb stores in-frame clones only, minus some. The sample holds about 45,000 clones; around nine tenths are singletons and the top ten take about 13%. The data originate from a study of OX40 agonist ivuxolimab in advanced cancers. J gave up 8 bases and V 1 base, and 2 bases lay outside the gene matches. Germline V gene data show CDR1 as SGHDN and CDR2 as FVKESK. The length of the CDR3 is 15 residues. Sequences were derived from CD4+ or CD8+ T cells sorted from blood, sampled in a trial of the OX40 agonist ivuxolimab. The rearrangement joins TRBV14 to TRBJ1-4; 12 nucleotides line up with TRBD1. The receptor was isolated from an adult with an advanced solid tumor such as melanoma, head and neck, liver or kidney cancer. The CDR3 region is CASSQVGTGGEKLFF. In nucleotides, the CDR3 is TGTGCCAGCAGCCAAGTGGGGACAGGGGGCGAAAAACTGTTTTTT. The entire variable domain, with the rest obtained from reference TRBV14 and TRBJ1-4, is as follows: EAGVTQFPSHSVIEKGQTVTLRCDPISGHDNLYWYRRVMGKEIKFLLHFVKESKQDESGMPNNRFLAERTGGTYSTLKVQPAELEDSGVYFCASSQVGTGGEKLFFGSGTQLSVL.